This T cell receptor (beta chain) derives from a study of blood T cell repertoires in COVID-19. At the level of the study: There were acute and convalescent COVID-19 samples, and they came from the United States, Italy and Spain. From T cells, B-cell-depleted T cells, or PBMCs came the material, which was cDNA or gDNA.

There are many counts of this clone. Authors' analysis steps: How many nucleated cells were present was estimated from reference gene primer amplification. Method: immunoSEQ multiplex PCR; TCRdb's copy keeps in-frame clones and lacks some. That table is the source of V, J and clone size, and D and trimming were worked out from the DNA. Of more than 95,000 clones in the sample, approximately 80% were seen once. The sequenced sample was peripheral blood. The receptor was derived from a human donor in a cohort sampled during active COVID-19.

CDR3 sequence (DNA): TGTGCCAGCAGCTCACGGACAAGTCTCACAGATACGCAGTATTTT. Translated: CASSSRTSLTDTQYF. The V and J genes are TRBV7-2 and TRBJ2-3, with a weak D call TRBD1 (5 bases). The CDR3 totals 15 residues. V was clipped by 4 bases and J by 2 bases, with 13 bases between them. Germline V gives CDR1 SGHTA, CDR2 FQGNSA.